This T cell receptor beta chain came from a study of a mutant IDH1 vaccine in newly diagnosed glioma. Across the whole study: Mean patient age was around 40 years; about 62% were male and roughly 38% female.

The protocol was immunoSEQ multiplex PCR, while the TCRdb copy is restricted to in-frame clones and leaves out a portion. The data contain tens of thousands of clones, roughly four fifths of them singletons. As concerns this clone: The antigen remains undetermined.

Germline lookup yields CDR1 DFQATT and CDR2 SNEGSKA (reference sequence). Trimming pared 1 base from V and 10 bases from J, leaving 10 bases between. This CDR3 is 11 amino acids long. Sample time point: week 35, safety follow-up. The study gave 300 ug of mutant IDH1 20-mer peptide per vaccine dose, with topical imiquimod. Donor tumors were new WHO grade 3 or 4 IDH1-mutant, ATRX-lost astrocytomas. This sequence joins TRBV20-1 and TRBJ2-5; maybe TRBD1 (5 bases). This TCR was sampled from a man over 45 with glioma. The input for sequencing was PBMCs, taken from a glioma patient whose treatment included an IDH1 peptide vaccine. The CDR3 sequence is CSARGGVDQYF. The CDR3 nucleotides read TGCAGTGCTAGAGGGGGCGTCGACCAGTACTTC.